Listed below are T cell receptor beta chains from one sample, sequenced in a study of CD8+ T cells in alopecia areata. Sequencing was performed with immunoSEQ multiplex PCR; in TCRdb, only in-frame clones are kept and a portion is missing. The sample yields more than 200,000 clones, about three fifths seen once. The starting material was CD4+ T cells sorted from blood, obtained at week 4, from a patient treated with tofacitinib. Source of these receptors: a human donor with alopecia areata. Each CDR3 is given with its conserved first and last residue. A D gene is named only where the DNA matches it firmly. The listing skips clone size in some rows; elsewhere it reads once, few, many or a size class.

D gene: NA; V gene: TRBV11-3; clone size: NA; J gene: TRBJ2-7; CDR3 DNA: TGTGCCAGCAGCTTCGGGGGGCCCGAGCAGTACTTC; CDR3 protein: CASSFGGPEQYF
D gene: NA; V gene: TRBV29-1; clone size: NA; J gene: TRBJ1-1; CDR3 DNA: TGCAGCGTTAACCCCACAGGTTTAATGAACACTGAAGCTTTCTTT; CDR3 protein: CSVNPTGLMNTEAFF
D gene: TRBD1; V gene: TRBV27; clone size: NA; J gene: TRBJ2-7; CDR3 DNA: TGTGCCAGCAGTCCGAGGACAGGCCCCTACGAGCAGTACTTC; CDR3 protein: CASSPRTGPYEQYF
D gene: NA; V gene: TRBV6-5; clone size: NA; J gene: TRBJ1-1; CDR3 DNA: TGTGCCAGCACCCCGGTCGTGGACATGGGTGAAGCTTTCTTT; CDR3 protein: CASTPVVDMGEAFF
D gene: NA; V gene: TRBV2; clone size: NA; J gene: TRBJ1-5; CDR3 DNA: TGTGCCAGCAGTGAGGCAGACCTAAGCAATCAGCCCCAGCATTTT; CDR3 protein: CASSEADLSNQPQHF
D gene: TRBD2; V gene: TRBV9; clone size: NA; J gene: TRBJ2-5; CDR3 DNA: TGTGCCAGCAGCTTCCAAGCGGGGGCCCAAGAGACCCAGTACTTC; CDR3 protein: CASSFQAGAQETQYF
D gene: NA; V gene: TRBV10-3; clone size: NA; J gene: TRBJ2-6; CDR3 DNA: TGTGCCATCAGTGAGACAGGGTCAGTAGCTGGGGCCAACGTCCTGACTTTC; CDR3 protein: CAISETGSVAGANVLTF
D gene: NA; V gene: TRBV10-3; clone size: few; J gene: TRBJ2-5; CDR3 DNA: TGTGCCATCAGTGGCGACCAAGAGACCCAGTACTTC; CDR3 protein: CAISGDQETQYF
D gene: TRBD2; V gene: TRBV7-2; clone size: NA; J gene: TRBJ2-7; CDR3 DNA: TGTGCCAGCAGCTTAGACGGGGGGGCGAACGAGCAGTACTTC; CDR3 protein: CASSLDGGANEQYF
D gene: NA; V gene: TRBV6-1; clone size: NA; J gene: TRBJ1-4; CDR3 DNA: TGTGCCAGCAGTGAAGCGGGACACCGTGAAAAACTGTTTTTT; CDR3 protein: CASSEAGHREKLFF
D gene: NA; V gene: TRBV7-2; clone size: NA; J gene: TRBJ2-4; CDR3 DNA: TGTGCCAGCAGCTCGGAACTAGGAGCCAAAAACATTCAGTACTTC; CDR3 protein: CASSSELGAKNIQYF
D gene: NA; V gene: TRBV7-9; clone size: NA; J gene: TRBJ1-6; CDR3 DNA: TGTGCCAGCAGCTCGCAACAGGGACCGAATTCACCCCTCCACTTT; CDR3 protein: CASSSQQGPNSPLHF
D gene: NA; V gene: TRBV5-4; clone size: NA; J gene: TRBJ2-5; CDR3 DNA: TGTGCCAGCAGCTTGGCCGCGGATAGAGAGACCCAGTACTTC; CDR3 protein: CASSLAADRETQYF
D gene: NA; V gene: TRBV5-1; clone size: once; J gene: TRBJ2-7; CDR3 DNA: TGCGCCAGCAGCTTACCGGCCAACGAGCAGTACTTC; CDR3 protein: CASSLPANEQYF
D gene: TRBD2; V gene: TRBV6-5; clone size: NA; J gene: TRBJ2-1; CDR3 DNA: TGTGCCAGCAGTTCGACTAGCGGGGGGACGAATGAGCAGTTCTTC; CDR3 protein: CASSSTSGGTNEQFF
D gene: NA; V gene: TRBV29-1; clone size: few; J gene: TRBJ2-7; CDR3 DNA: TGCAGCGTTGAAGACCCAGGCTCCTACGAGCAGTACTTC; CDR3 protein: CSVEDPGSYEQYF
D gene: NA; V gene: TRBV19; clone size: NA; J gene: TRBJ2-2; CDR3 DNA: TGTGCCAGTAGTAGAAGACTAGTAGCCGGGGAGCTGTTTTTT; CDR3 protein: CASSRRLVAGELFF
D gene: NA; V gene: TRBV7-9; clone size: few; J gene: TRBJ1-1; CDR3 DNA: TGTGCCAGCAGCACCTGGACGGGAGCTGAAGCTTTCTTT; CDR3 protein: CASSTWTGAEAFF
D gene: NA; V gene: TRBV7-6; clone size: NA; J gene: TRBJ1-1; CDR3 DNA: TGTGCCAGCAGCCCCGCCCAGGTCACCGCTGAAGCTTTCTTT; CDR3 protein: CASSPAQVTAEAFF
D gene: NA; V gene: TRBV2; clone size: NA; J gene: TRBJ1-6; CDR3 DNA: TGTGCCAGCAGTGAACCGGGCAATTCACCCCTCCACTTT; CDR3 protein: CASSEPGNSPLHF
D gene: NA; V gene: TRBV21-1; clone size: few; J gene: TRBJ2-5; CDR3 DNA: TGTGCCAGCAGCAAGGGGCGCCAAGAGACCCAGTACTTC; CDR3 protein: CASSKGRQETQYF
D gene: NA; V gene: TRBV13; clone size: few; J gene: TRBJ2-5; CDR3 DNA: TGTGCCAGCAGCTTCCAGGGTCGGGCCTCACAAGAGACCCAGTACTTC; CDR3 protein: CASSFQGRASQETQYF
D gene: NA; V gene: TRBV5-1; clone size: NA; J gene: TRBJ1-1; CDR3 DNA: TGCGCCAGCAGCTTGGGTGGACCTGAAGCTTTCTTT; CDR3 protein: CASSLGGPEAFF
D gene: TRBD1; V gene: TRBV7-9; clone size: NA; J gene: TRBJ1-2; CDR3 DNA: TGTGCCAGCAGCTTAGCCCAGGGGGCCGGATATGGCTACACCTTC; CDR3 protein: CASSLAQGAGYGYTF
D gene: NA; V gene: TRBV5-1; clone size: NA; J gene: TRBJ1-1; CDR3 DNA: TGCGCCAGCAGCTTGGGGGTCGAAGGCACTGAAGCTTTCTTT; CDR3 protein: CASSLGVEGTEAFF
D gene: TRBD1; V gene: TRBV10-3; clone size: NA; J gene: TRBJ2-2; CDR3 DNA: TGTGCCATCAGTGGCATCAGGGACAGGGTCGGAACCGGGGAGCTGTTTTTT; CDR3 protein: CAISGIRDRVGTGELFF
D gene: NA; V gene: TRBV5-4; clone size: NA; J gene: TRBJ2-5; CDR3 DNA: TGTGCCAGCAGCTCCGCGGTGCAAGAGACCCAGTACTTC; CDR3 protein: CASSSAVQETQYF
D gene: NA; V gene: TRBV4-2; clone size: NA; J gene: TRBJ1-1; CDR3 DNA: TGTGCCAGCAGCCAAGATAGGACCGGACACCGAGCTTTCTTT; CDR3 protein: CASSQDRTGHRAFF
D gene: TRBD1; V gene: TRBV7-9; clone size: once; J gene: TRBJ1-4; CDR3 DNA: TGTGCCAGCAGCTTCGGGAGACAGGGAGGTGAAAAACTGTTTTTT; CDR3 protein: CASSFGRQGGEKLFF
D gene: NA; V gene: TRBV30; clone size: NA; J gene: TRBJ1-3; CDR3 DNA: TGTGCCTGGAGTGTACATGACAGGGGAAACACCATATATTTT; CDR3 protein: CAWSVHDRGNTIYF
D gene: NA; V gene: TRBV9; clone size: NA; J gene: TRBJ2-5; CDR3 DNA: TGTGCCAGCAGCGATGGGCTTGGGGAGACCCAGCACTTC; CDR3 protein: CASSDGLGETQHF
D gene: TRBD1; V gene: TRBV29-1; clone size: NA; J gene: TRBJ1-2; CDR3 DNA: TGCAGCGTACAGGGGAACTATGGCTACACCTTC; CDR3 protein: CSVQGNYGYTF
D gene: TRBD1; V gene: TRBV30; clone size: NA; J gene: TRBJ2-7; CDR3 DNA: TGTGCCTGGAATCAGGGGGCCCACGAGCAGTACTTC; CDR3 protein: CAWNQGAHEQYF
D gene: NA; V gene: TRBV5-6; clone size: NA; J gene: TRBJ1-1; CDR3 DNA: TGTGCCAGCAGCTTGGCGGAAGGCTTCCAGGCTTTCTTT; CDR3 protein: CASSLAEGFQAFF
D gene: NA; V gene: TRBV7-2; clone size: NA; J gene: TRBJ2-2; CDR3 DNA: TGTGCCAGCAGCGGACGAGTAGGAACCGGGGAGCTGTTTTTT; CDR3 protein: CASSGRVGTGELFF
D gene: TRBD1; V gene: TRBV30; clone size: few; J gene: TRBJ1-6; CDR3 DNA: TGTGCCTGGACCCCCGGGACAGGGTATTCACCCCTCCACTTT; CDR3 protein: CAWTPGTGYSPLHF
D gene: NA; V gene: TRBV11-2; clone size: NA; J gene: TRBJ2-1; CDR3 DNA: TGTGCCAGCAGCGGGTACAATGAGCAGTTCTTC; CDR3 protein: CASSGYNEQFF
D gene: TRBD1; V gene: TRBV4-3; clone size: few; J gene: TRBJ1-5; CDR3 DNA: TGCGCCAGCAGCCAAGATTACAGGGGGAATCAGCCCCAGCATTTT; CDR3 protein: CASSQDYRGNQPQHF
D gene: NA; V gene: TRBV30; clone size: few; J gene: TRBJ2-7; CDR3 DNA: TGTGCCTGGAGTATCTCGTTCCGCTACGAGCAGTACTTC; CDR3 protein: CAWSISFRYEQYF
D gene: TRBD1; V gene: TRBV7-6; clone size: NA; J gene: TRBJ1-5; CDR3 DNA: TGTGCCAGCAGCTTTGCTGACAGGGGTCAGCCCCAGCATTTT; CDR3 protein: CASSFADRGQPQHF
D gene: NA; V gene: TRBV6-5; clone size: NA; J gene: TRBJ1-3; CDR3 DNA: TGTGCCAGCAGCCGTTCCGGGGTTGGAAACACCATATATTTT; CDR3 protein: CASSRSGVGNTIYF
D gene: NA; V gene: TRBV5-4; clone size: NA; J gene: TRBJ1-1; CDR3 DNA: TGTGCCAGCAGCTTGGACAGGAGGAACACTGAAGCTTTCTTT; CDR3 protein: CASSLDRRNTEAFF
D gene: NA; V gene: TRBV7-2; clone size: few; J gene: TRBJ2-5; CDR3 DNA: TGTGCCAGCAGCTTAGGTCTAGCGCCCCAAGAGACCCAGTACTTC; CDR3 protein: CASSLGLAPQETQYF
D gene: TRBD1; V gene: TRBV7-9; clone size: NA; J gene: TRBJ1-6; CDR3 DNA: TGTGCCAGCAGCTTAAAGGACAGGACTCATTCACCCCTCCACTTT; CDR3 protein: CASSLKDRTHSPLHF
D gene: TRBD1; V gene: TRBV5-4; clone size: NA; J gene: TRBJ1-1; CDR3 DNA: TGTGCCAGCAGCCCGGACAGGGGATCCACTGAAGCTTTCTTT; CDR3 protein: CASSPDRGSTEAFF
D gene: NA; V gene: TRBV5-1; clone size: NA; J gene: TRBJ2-2; CDR3 DNA: TGCGCCAGCAGCTTGGCCCTGTCAGACACCGGGGAGCTGTTTTTT; CDR3 protein: CASSLALSDTGELFF
D gene: NA; V gene: TRBV18; clone size: NA; J gene: TRBJ1-1; CDR3 DNA: TGTGCCAGCTCAGGACGGTACACTGAAGCTTTCTTT; CDR3 protein: CASSGRYTEAFF
D gene: NA; V gene: TRBV7-9; clone size: NA; J gene: TRBJ1-4; CDR3 DNA: TGTGCCAGCAGCCCTCAGGCGAGTAATGAAAAACTGTTTTTT; CDR3 protein: CASSPQASNEKLFF
D gene: NA; V gene: TRBV29-1; clone size: NA; J gene: TRBJ1-6; CDR3 DNA: TGCAGCGTTGATACAGGGAATAATTCACCCCTCCACTTT; CDR3 protein: CSVDTGNNSPLHF
D gene: TRBD2; V gene: TRBV29-1; clone size: few; J gene: TRBJ2-1; CDR3 DNA: TGCAGCGCGGAGGCGGGGGGTTACAATGAGCAGTTCTTC; CDR3 protein: CSAEAGGYNEQFF
D gene: NA; V gene: TRBV7-9; clone size: few; J gene: TRBJ2-4; CDR3 DNA: TGTGCCAGCAGCTTAGGACGCATTCAGTACTTC; CDR3 protein: CASSLGRIQYF